A selection of T cell receptor beta chains follows, all from one sample in a study of regulatory T cells in long-lasting Graves disease. TCRdb called the multiplex PCR reads again in MiXCR, with one record for every CDR3 protein. The sample consists of 450,000 to 600,000 distinct CDR3 sequences, roughly 14% of them appearing once. These data were also reused for a study on T cells in Graves' hyperthyroidism and ophthalmopathy.

The sequencing here drew on peripheral blood mononuclear cells (PBMCs), taken at new diagnosis, from a patient treated with antithyroid drugs. The receptors were gathered from a man aged 30 to 39 with Graves disease. The CDR3 runs from the conserved cysteine through the conserved F or W. The order of the fields is D gene, clone size, V gene, J gene, CDR3 protein, CDR3 DNA. D genes are given only for firm matches. A clone size is listed for some rows: how often the clone was seen (once, few, many), or a class if it is expanded.

d_gene: NA
abundance: many
v_gene: TRBV12-3/TRBV12-4
j_gene: TRBJ1-5
CDR3aa: CASSWQYSNQPQHF
CDR3nt: TGTGCCAGCAGTTGGCAATATAGCAATCAGCCCCAGCATTTT

d_gene: TRBD1
abundance: NA
v_gene: TRBV29-1
j_gene: TRBJ1-2
CDR3aa: CSVPGTGKNTF
CDR3nt: TGCAGCGTCCCCGGGACAGGGAAGAACACCTTC

d_gene: TRBD2
abundance: NA
v_gene: TRBV7-9
j_gene: TRBJ2-1
CDR3aa: CATSARGVIAGDHNEQFF
CDR3nt: TGTGCCACCAGCGCCAGGGGGGTGATAGCGGGAGATCACAATGAGCAGTTCTTC

d_gene: NA
abundance: NA
v_gene: TRBV20-1
j_gene: TRBJ2-5
CDR3aa: CSAGVGVQTQYF
CDR3nt: TGCAGTGCGGGAGTGGGTGTGCAGACCCAGTACTTC

d_gene: NA
abundance: few
v_gene: TRBV3-1
j_gene: TRBJ1-4
CDR3aa: CASSHTGIVTNEKLFF
CDR3nt: TGTGCCAGCAGCCACACGGGGATCGTAACTAATGAAAAACTGTTTTTT

d_gene: TRBD2
abundance: few
v_gene: TRBV4-1
j_gene: TRBJ2-2
CDR3aa: CASSQGLALTRGGELFF
CDR3nt: TGCGCCAGCAGCCAAGGACTAGCGCTGACTCGGGGCGGGGAGCTGTTTTTT

d_gene: TRBD2
abundance: NA
v_gene: TRBV15
j_gene: TRBJ2-7
CDR3aa: CATSIDAGGSYEQYF
CDR3nt: TGTGCCACCAGCATCGACGCGGGGGGTTCCTACGAGCAGTACTTC

d_gene: NA
abundance: NA
v_gene: TRBV7-9
j_gene: TRBJ1-2
CDR3aa: CASSKTPSNYGYTF
CDR3nt: TGTGCCAGCAGCAAGACACCTTCTAACTATGGCTACACCTTC

d_gene: NA
abundance: NA
v_gene: TRBV9
j_gene: TRBJ2-1
CDR3aa: CASSLSGLLYRGEQFF
CDR3nt: TGTGCCAGCAGCCTTTCGGGACTTCTATACAGAGGAGAGCAGTTCTTC

d_gene: NA
abundance: many
v_gene: TRBV19
j_gene: TRBJ1-1
CDR3aa: CASKLGRNTEAFF
CDR3nt: TGTGCCAGTAAATTGGGTCGGAACACTGAAGCTTTCTTT

d_gene: NA
abundance: NA
v_gene: TRBV19
j_gene: TRBJ2-1
CDR3aa: CASNRGNEQFF
CDR3nt: TGTGCCAGTAATAGGGGGAATGAGCAGTTCTTC

d_gene: NA
abundance: many
v_gene: TRBV7-3
j_gene: TRBJ2-1
CDR3aa: CASSLIEGHEQFF
CDR3nt: TGTGCCAGCAGCTTAATCGAAGGACATGAGCAGTTCTTC

d_gene: TRBD2
abundance: few
v_gene: TRBV20-1
j_gene: TRBJ2-7
CDR3aa: CSAWTSGDSYEQYF
CDR3nt: TGCAGTGCTTGGACTAGCGGGGACTCCTACGAGCAGTACTTC

d_gene: TRBD1
abundance: many
v_gene: TRBV20-1
j_gene: TRBJ2-7
CDR3aa: CSGETGGDEQYF
CDR3nt: TGCAGTGGGGAGACAGGGGGCGACGAGCAGTACTTC

d_gene: TRBD2
abundance: many
v_gene: TRBV27
j_gene: TRBJ2-1
CDR3aa: CASRNSFLGLAGSNEQFF
CDR3nt: TGTGCCAGCAGAAATTCCTTCCTCGGACTAGCGGGATCCAATGAGCAGTTCTTC

d_gene: TRBD1
abundance: NA
v_gene: TRBV19
j_gene: TRBJ2-1
CDR3aa: CASSIPGNRGHNEQFF
CDR3nt: TGTGCCAGTAGTATACCCGGGAACAGGGGGCACAATGAGCAGTTCTTC

d_gene: NA
abundance: many
v_gene: TRBV5-1
j_gene: TRBJ1-1
CDR3aa: CASSERENTEAFF
CDR3nt: TGTGCCAGCAGTGAACGAGAGAACACTGAAGCTTTCTTT

d_gene: NA
abundance: many
v_gene: TRBV12-3/TRBV12-4
j_gene: TRBJ1-6
CDR3aa: CASSSDKSPSPLHF
CDR3nt: TGTGCCAGCAGTTCAGACAAATCTCCTTCACCCCTCCACTTT

d_gene: TRBD2
abundance: few
v_gene: TRBV28
j_gene: TRBJ2-1
CDR3aa: CASSNPPSGVGNEQFF
CDR3nt: TGTGCCAGCAGTAACCCCCCCAGCGGGGTGGGGAATGAGCAGTTCTTC

d_gene: NA
abundance: NA
v_gene: TRBV3-1
j_gene: TRBJ2-3
CDR3aa: CASTAEPDTQYF
CDR3nt: TGTGCCAGCACGGCGGAACCAGATACGCAGTATTTT

d_gene: TRBD1
abundance: NA
v_gene: TRBV5-4
j_gene: TRBJ2-7
CDR3aa: CASRPTGTGSLYEQYF
CDR3nt: TGTGCCAGCAGACCAACCGGGACAGGGTCACTATACGAGCAGTACTTC

d_gene: TRBD1
abundance: NA
v_gene: TRBV7-3
j_gene: TRBJ1-2
CDR3aa: CASSSGTGLGGYTF
CDR3nt: TGTGCCAGCAGCTCCGGGACAGGTTTAGGCGGCTACACCTTC

d_gene: TRBD2
abundance: many
v_gene: TRBV5-1
j_gene: TRBJ2-7
CDR3aa: CASRPNIAGWSEQYF
CDR3nt: TGCGCCAGCAGGCCGAACATAGCGGGATGGTCCGAGCAGTACTTC

d_gene: NA
abundance: NA
v_gene: TRBV11-3
j_gene: TRBJ2-5
CDR3aa: CASSLAGVWETQYF
CDR3nt: TGTGCCAGCAGCTTAGCAGGGGTCTGGGAGACCCAGTACTTC

d_gene: TRBD2
abundance: NA
v_gene: TRBV19
j_gene: TRBJ2-1
CDR3aa: CATGLAANFYNEQFF
CDR3nt: TGTGCCACCGGACTAGCGGCGAATTTTTACAATGAGCAGTTCTTC

d_gene: NA
abundance: many
v_gene: TRBV2
j_gene: TRBJ2-5
CDR3aa: CASGPDAGETQYF
CDR3nt: TGTGCCAGCGGGCCCGACGCGGGAGAGACCCAGTACTTC

d_gene: NA
abundance: NA
v_gene: TRBV5-1
j_gene: TRBJ1-1
CDR3aa: CASSLVRGADTEAFF
CDR3nt: TGTGCCAGCAGCTTGGTGCGCGGGGCCGACACTGAAGCTTTCTTT

d_gene: NA
abundance: many
v_gene: TRBV7-3
j_gene: TRBJ2-3
CDR3aa: CASSLNPARGVDTQYF
CDR3nt: TGTGCCAGCAGCTTAAATCCGGCCAGAGGGGTAGATACGCAGTATTTT

d_gene: TRBD1
abundance: NA
v_gene: TRBV4-1
j_gene: TRBJ2-1
CDR3aa: CASSPTPDRAIKQFF
CDR3nt: TGCGCCAGCAGCCCCACCCCCGACAGGGCTATCAAGCAGTTCTTC

d_gene: TRBD1
abundance: NA
v_gene: TRBV11-2
j_gene: TRBJ2-1
CDR3aa: CASKPGQGGNEQFF
CDR3nt: TGTGCCAGCAAACCGGGACAGGGGGGGAATGAGCAGTTCTTC

d_gene: NA
abundance: many
v_gene: TRBV24-1
j_gene: TRBJ2-5
CDR3aa: CATSGLLGETQYF
CDR3nt: TGTGCCACCAGTGGTCTTCTGGGGGAGACCCAGTACTTC

d_gene: TRBD1
abundance: many
v_gene: TRBV12-3/TRBV12-4
j_gene: TRBJ1-2
CDR3aa: CASSLDGTGAYGYTF
CDR3nt: TGTGCCAGCAGTTTAGACGGGACAGGGGCGTATGGCTACACCTTC

d_gene: TRBD2
abundance: few
v_gene: TRBV11-2
j_gene: TRBJ2-7
CDR3aa: CASSQVGTSGRANLEGEQYF
CDR3nt: TGTGCCAGCAGCCAAGTCGGGACTAGCGGGAGAGCGAATCTGGAAGGCGAGCAGTACTTC